Presented here are 4 T cell receptor beta chains from one specimen sequenced in a study of shared clonotypes between healthy human individuals. Using immunoSEQ multiplex PCR, the repertoire was profiled, and TCRdb retains in-frame clones only, with some absent. This sample has under 1,900,000 clones, with approximately 98.5% found just once. The sample taken for sequencing was naive CD4+ T cells sorted from blood. Noted subset: CD45RA+ positively selected. These TCRs come from a man aged 25-45 years in good health.

In this sample, this clone turned up once. This rearrangement joins TRBV5-4 to TRBJ2-6; tentative D call: TRBD2 (7 bases). Germline lookup yields CDR1 SGHNT and CDR2 YYREEE (reference sequence). Between the trimmed V and J ends, which lost 0 bases and 2 bases, there was a span of 15 bases. This CDR3 has 18 residues. CDR3 in amino acids: CASSLAGSGGAGANVLTF. DNA for the CDR3: TGTGCCAGCAGCTTGGCCGGCTCGGGGGGCGCTGGGGCCAACGTCCTGACTTTC.

The DNA of the CDR3 is TGTGCCAGCAGCTTAAGACTAGCGGTATACAATGAGCAGTTCTTC. It is translated as CASSLRLAVYNEQFF. The chain combines TRBV11-2 with TRBJ2-1; 9 nucleotides line up with TRBD2. Losses at the gene ends were 2 bases for V and 4 bases for J; bases not matched to a gene: 3. The CDR3 length is 15 residues. Germline CDR1 and CDR2: SGHAT and FQNNGV.

The rearrangement links TRBV28 to TRBJ2-2, with D tentatively TRBD2 (6 bases). The length of the CDR3 is 16 residues. Trimming cost V 7 bases and J 2 bases, with 17 bases left between them. The germline V gene has CDR1 MDHEN and CDR2 SYDVKM. The CDR3 sequence: CASIQTGTSNTGELFF. DNA of the CDR3: TGTGCCAGCATCCAGACCGGGACTTCTAACACCGGGGAGCTGTTTTTT.

The V and J genes are TRBV2 and TRBJ2-1; 8 nucleotides line up with TRBD2. Trimming at V came to 7 bases and at J to 6 bases, leaving 2 bases not matched to a gene. The CDR3 is 12 amino acids. The germline CDR1 and CDR2 sequences are SNHLY and FYNNEI. The CDR3 DNA is TGTGCCAGCATCGCGGGGGGCAATGAGCAGTTCTTC. The encoded protein is CASIAGGNEQFF.